This TCR beta chain was documented in a study of T cells after yellow fever vaccination. Across the whole study: When fractions had low cell numbers, they were prepared with SMART-Seq v4 Ultra Low Input.

The 5'RACE template-switching step produced TCR cDNA and added a universal primer site and UMIs. Each CDR3 protein gets one entry after TCRdb re-called the 5' RACE reads with MiXCR. The sample includes around 200,000 distinct CDR3 sequences, about 10% of them seen just once. CDR3 length: 15 residues. V was pared by 3 bases and J by 5 bases, with 13 bases between. Per germline, CDR1 MNHEY and CDR2 SMNVEV (reference sequence). The sample in question was CD8+ T cells sorted from PBMCs, obtained 15 days after the yellow fever booster vaccination. The clonotype was recovered from a man between 18 and 35 years old who received the YFV17D yellow fever vaccine. The rearrangement uses TRBV27 and TRBJ2-2, with D perhaps TRBD2 (6 bases). The DNA of the CDR3 is TGTGCCAGCAGTTTCGGGAGCCGGATTACCGGGGAGCTGTTTTTT. Translated, it gives CASSFGSRITGELFF.